These 32 T cell receptor beta chains came from one sample sequenced in a study of cytomegalovirus exposure and HLA in healthy donors (TCRdb year 2017). Library prep was done by the immunoSEQ multiplex PCR assay. A mixture of 60 forward primers for TCR Vbeta segments and 13 reverse primers for TCR Jbeta segments was used in the multiplex PCR. Imported from immuneACCESS, the table was reduced by TCRdb to in-frame sequences with V and J called. These copies leave out some clones; in studies compared against another copy, an unresolved V gene accounts for under half, and the cause of the remainder is not known. The sample's records list tens of thousands of clones. The ten top clones hold about 3.8% of the sample. Sequenced material: PBMCs. The receptors were gathered from a female donor in good health and CMV-seropositive.

The chain uses TRBV4-1 and TRBJ1-2; no definite D call. This CDR3 has 17 residues. Trimming left V 1 base short and J 4 bases short, with 19 bases between. Germline V gene lookup returns CDR1 MGHRA and CDR2 YSYEKL. The CDR3 bases are TGCGCCAGCAGCCAAGCTTGGGCCCACACGGACTCCTATGGCTACACCTTC. Amino acids: CASSQAWAHTDSYGYTF.

This chain links TRBV6-5 with TRBJ2-7; 8 bases are shared with TRBD2. The CDR3 totals 15 residues. With 0 bases clipped from V and 4 bases from J, the junction kept 5 bases outside the gene matches. Looked up from germline, CDR1 is MNHEY and CDR2 is SVGAGI. The CDR3 DNA sequence: TGTGCCAGCAGTTACTCGAGGGCTAGCGGGTACGAGCAGTACTTC. Translating it yields CASSYSRASGYEQYF.

The chain couples TRBV7-2 to TRBJ1-1; TRBD1 matches at 7 bases. The J segment lost 0 bases and the V segment lost 1 base, leaving 2 bases of the junction unmatched. This CDR3 region has 15 residues. Germline V CDR1 and CDR2: SGHTA, FQGNSA. The CDR3 loop reads CASSLEGAMNTEAFF. Written as DNA, the CDR3 is TGTGCCAGCAGCTTAGAGGGGGCTATGAACACTGAAGCTTTCTTT.

This rearrangement joins TRBV18 to TRBJ2-7; the match to TRBD1 covers 9 bases. The CDR3 covers 15 residues. Germline V gene sequence: CDR1 KGHSH, CDR2 LQKENI. Unmatched junction bases numbered 6, after V lost 4 bases and J lost 2 bases. CDR3 loop: CASSLQGAGTYEQYF. The CDR3 DNA is TGTGCCAGCTCACTACAGGGGGCGGGTACCTACGAGCAGTACTTC.

The rearrangement uses TRBV6-6 and TRBJ1-1, with a tentative D call TRBD1 (5 bases). The germline CDR1 and CDR2 sequences are MNHNY and SVGAGI (reference sequence). The CDR3 loop spans 14 amino acids. V was trimmed by 2 bases and J by 5 bases, leaving 12 bases between them. CDR3 sequence reads: CASSYPTGRTEAFF. The CDR3 DNA follows: TGTGCCAGCAGTTACCCAACAGGTCGGACTGAAGCTTTCTTT.

The chain carries TRBV7-2 and TRBJ2-3, with 14 bases fitting TRBD2. Germline CDR1 is SGHTA and CDR2 is FQGNSA. This CDR3 has 18 residues. With 1 base clipped from V and 1 base from J, the junction kept 4 bases outside the gene matches. The chain's CDR3 is CASSLGTSGGWGTDTQYF. Written as DNA, the CDR3 is TGTGCCAGCAGCTTAGGGACTAGCGGGGGGTGGGGCACAGATACGCAGTATTTT. Full variable domain (outside the CDR3, taken from reference TRBV7-2 and TRBJ2-3): GAGVSQSPSNKVTEKGKDVELRCDPISGHTALYWYRQSLGQGLEFLIYFQGNSAPDKSGLPSDRFSAERTGGSVSTLTIQRTQQEDSAVYLCASSLGTSGGWGTDTQYFGPGTRLTVL.

The chain couples TRBV29-1 to TRBJ2-7; the D gene is possibly TRBD2 (6 bases). The CDR3 sequence is 12 residues long. Germline CDR1 SQVTM, CDR2 ANQGSEA. V gave up 7 bases and J gave up 3 bases, with 13 bases separating them. This CDR3 reads CSAQLGGYEQYF. Written as DNA, the CDR3 is TGCAGCGCGCAACTGGGAGGCTACGAGCAGTACTTC.

J is TRBJ1-1 and V is TRBV5-6, with 7 bases that match TRBD1. Trimming removed 5 bases from V and 0 bases from J; junction bases left unmatched: 4. This CDR3 contains 14 residues. Germline CDR1 is SGHDT and CDR2 is YYEEEE. The CDR3 reads CASSRGQLNTEAFF. The CDR3 DNA reads as TGTGCCAGCAGTAGGGGACAGCTGAACACTGAAGCTTTCTTT.

For this clone: Other DNA variants within this sample encode the same CDR3. V gene TRBV6-5 combines with J gene TRBJ1-1; D uncertain. The CDR3 is made up of 14 amino acids. Trimming shortened V by 2 bases and J by 1 base, and 8 bases separated the two germline ends. Germline V CDR1 and CDR2: MNHEY, SVGAGI. The CDR3 DNA reads TGTGCCAGCAGTTACGACCGGGGGAACACTGAAGCTTTCTTT. Amino acid sequence: CASSYDRGNTEAFF.

V is TRBV25-1 and J is TRBJ1-1, with a possible D match to TRBD1 (6 bases). V lost 1 base to trimming and J lost 2 bases, with 11 bases between them. Germline CDR1 reads MGHDK; CDR2 reads SYGVNS. The CDR3 is 15 amino acids. The CDR3 sequence is CASSESGGFNTEAFF. The CDR3 coding sequence is TGTGCCAGCAGTGAATCGGGGGGCTTTAACACTGAAGCTTTCTTT.

The V gene is TRBV5-1, the J gene TRBJ2-3, with TRBD2 identical over 8 bases. The ends lost 2 bases at V and 4 bases at J; junction bases unmatched: 15. CDR1 is SGHRS and CDR2 is YFSETQ in the germline V gene. The length of the CDR3 is 18 residues. Here the CDR3 reads CASSLLNSRSGSADTQYF. The DNA for the CDR3 is TGCGCCAGCAGCTTACTTAATAGTCGAAGCGGGAGTGCAGATACGCAGTATTTT.

The V call is TRBV7-3, the J call TRBJ2-3, with a possible D match to TRBD2 (5 bases). Trimming shortened V by 5 bases and J by 7 bases, and 22 bases separated the two germline ends. The CDR3 covers 16 residues. In germline, CDR1 is SGHTA, CDR2 FQGTGA. Written as DNA, the CDR3 is TGTGCCAGCAGCCCCAACAACCCCGGGGAACGGAATACGCAGTATTTT. It is translated as CASSPNNPGERNTQYF.

V usage is TRBV2 and J usage is TRBJ2-3; 7 bases line up with TRBD1. The CDR3 runs 14 residues. Per the germline V gene, CDR1 is SNHLY and CDR2 is FYNNEI. Trimming removed 7 bases from V and 2 bases from J; junction bases left unmatched: 6. The CDR3, as DNA: TGTGCCAGCACCCTAGGGGGCCACACAGATACGCAGTATTTT. It encodes CASTLGGHTDTQYF.

The chain carries TRBV5-1 and TRBJ2-3; D unresolved. The CDR3 loop spans 14 amino acids. The germline gives CDR1 SGHRS, CDR2 YFSETQ. V was pared by 5 bases and J by 1 base, with 11 bases between. CDR3 sequence (DNA): TGCGCCAGCAGGTCAGGTACGGGCACAGATACGCAGTATTTT. Its protein is CASRSGTGTDTQYF.

In DNA, the CDR3 is TGCGCCAGCAGCCAAGTCACAGGAGCCTACGAGCAGTACTTC. It yields the protein CASSQVTGAYEQYF. The V and J genes are TRBV4-1 and TRBJ2-7, with D tentatively TRBD1 (5 bases). With 1 base removed from V and 2 bases from J, the gap between germline ends came to 9 bases. The CDR3 runs 14 residues. The germline V gene encodes CDR1 MGHRA and CDR2 YSYEKL.

V usage is TRBV7-3 and J usage is TRBJ2-2; TRBD1 matches at 9 bases. CDR1 is SGHTA, CDR2 FQGTGA, per germline. The CDR3 spans 13 residues. The ends lost 6 bases at V and 7 bases at J; junction bases unmatched: 3. CDR3 coding DNA: TGTGCCAGCAGACCGGGACAGGGCGGGGAGCTGTTTTTT. This codes for CASRPGQGGELFF.

The chain recombines TRBV4-1 with TRBJ2-2; 8 bases are a match to TRBD2. The V segment lost 5 bases and the J segment 3 bases; nucleotides outside the gene matches: 5. The CDR3 runs 15 residues. CDR1 is MGHRA and CDR2 is YSYEKL in the germline V gene. This CDR3 is CASSKAAGDTGELFF. The CDR3 DNA reads TGCGCCAGCAGCAAAGCAGCGGGGGACACCGGGGAGCTGTTTTTT.

This chain joins TRBV9 and TRBJ2-5; D is uncertain. CDR3 size: 13 residues. Germline CDR1 and CDR2: SGDLS and YYNGEE. V was cut by 2 bases and J by 0 bases, with 5 bases left in between. CDR3 sequence: CASSVNYQETQYF. The CDR3 nucleotides read TGTGCCAGCAGCGTGAACTACCAAGAGACCCAGTACTTC.

J is TRBJ2-5 and V is TRBV6-1; 7 nucleotides line up with TRBD1. There are 14 residues in the CDR3. Germline values: CDR1 MNHNS, CDR2 SASEGT. The ends lost 2 bases at V and 5 bases at J; junction bases unmatched: 5. CDR3 protein: CASSEQGERETQYF. CDR3 nucleotides: TGTGCCAGCAGTGAACAGGGGGAGCGGGAGACCCAGTACTTC.

The gene calls are TRBV7-9 and TRBJ2-7; 7 bases fit TRBD1. V was clipped by 4 bases and J by 2 bases; unmatched bases: 5. The CDR3 is made up of 14 amino acids. Germline CDR1 SEHNR, CDR2 FQNEAQ (reference sequence). The CDR3 spells CASSSYRGTYEQYF. The CDR3, as DNA: TGTGCCAGCAGCTCCTACAGGGGAACCTACGAGCAGTACTTC.

V usage is TRBV6-4 and J usage is TRBJ1-2; 10 bases are a match to TRBD1. J gave up 4 bases and V 5 bases, and 7 bases lay outside the gene matches. Germline V gene sequence: CDR1 MRHNA, CDR2 SNTAGT. The CDR3 contains 15 residues. The CDR3 DNA follows: TGTGCCAGCAGTACCGGACAGGGGGGCGGCTATGGCTACACCTTC. This translates into CASSTGQGGGYGYTF.

This sequence joins TRBV5-1 and TRBJ1-2; D not resolved. CDR1 SGHRS and CDR2 YFSETQ come from the germline V gene. Trimming took 4 bases from V and 3 from J, leaving 10 bases between them. This CDR3 spans 13 amino acids. The chain's CDR3 is CASSHDGDYGYTF. CDR3 bases: TGCGCCAGCAGCCACGACGGGGACTATGGCTACACCTTC.

This rearrangement joins TRBV18 to TRBJ1-4, with D unclear. The V end lost 2 bases, the J end lost 6 bases, and 7 bases lay between the germline ends. Germline V CDR1 and CDR2: KGHSH, LQKENI. The CDR3 loop spans 13 amino acids. The CDR3 sequence: CASSPFLYEKLFF. The CDR3 nucleotides read TGTGCCAGCTCACCATTTCTGTATGAAAAACTGTTTTTT. Drawing the rest from reference TRBV18 and TRBJ1-4, the complete variable domain is NAGVMQNPRHLVRRRGQEARLRCSPMKGHSHVYWYRQLPEEGLKFMVYLQKENIIDESGMPKERFSAEFPKEGPSILRIQQVVRGDSAAYFCASSPFLYEKLFFGSGTQLSVL.

The chain employs TRBV6-1 and TRBJ1-4; TRBD1 matches at 7 bases. Germline trimming cut 3 bases from V and 0 bases from J; bases unmatched to any gene: 4. The germline CDR1 and CDR2 sequences are MNHNS and SASEGT. The CDR3 totals 16 residues. CDR3 residues: CASSDRQGATNEKLFF. CDR3 DNA: TGTGCCAGCAGTGATCGACAGGGAGCAACTAATGAAAAACTGTTTTTT.

The chain carries TRBV7-2 and TRBJ2-1, with D maybe TRBD2 (6 bases). CDR3 size: 13 residues. V was shortened by 6 bases and J by 6 bases, with 12 bases between the two germline ends. CDR1 SGHTA and CDR2 FQGNSA come from the germline V gene. In nucleotides, the CDR3 is TGTGCCAGCAGGTTTGGAGGGGCCAATGAGCAGTTCTTC. Its translation is CASRFGGANEQFF. The complete variable domain, with remaining parts taken from reference TRBV7-2 and TRBJ2-1, reads GAGVSQSPSNKVTEKGKDVELRCDPISGHTALYWYRQSLGQGLEFLIYFQGNSAPDKSGLPSDRFSAERTGGSVSTLTIQRTQQEDSAVYLCASRFGGANEQFFGPGTRLTVL.

This chain joins TRBV10-1 and TRBJ1-5; D ambiguous. Germline V gene data show CDR1 as WNHNN and CDR2 as SYGVQD (reference sequence). CDR3 length equals 13 residues. V was pared by 5 bases and J by 4 bases, with 9 bases between. Here the CDR3 DNA reads TGCGCCAGCAGTAGTACAGTAAATCAGCCCCAGCATTTT. It is translated as CASSSTVNQPQHF.

The chain carries TRBV6-5 and TRBJ2-2; D might be TRBD2 (6 bases). The V and J ends lost 5 bases and 1 base respectively, with 8 bases between them. CDR3 length: 14 amino acids. CDR1 and CDR2 from the germline V gene are MNHEY and SVGAGI. CDR3: CASSTGGNTGELFF. Here the CDR3 DNA reads TGTGCCAGCAGTACCGGGGGGAACACCGGGGAGCTGTTTTTT.

The V gene is TRBV4-1, the J gene TRBJ2-7; 8 nucleotides line up with TRBD2. The trim removed 0 bases at V and 2 bases at J, leaving 9 bases unmatched. This CDR3 region has 17 residues. Per the germline V gene, CDR1 is MGHRA and CDR2 is YSYEKL. This chain's CDR3 is CASSQEPGLVFAYEQYF. CDR3 DNA sequence: TGCGCCAGCAGCCAAGAGCCGGGACTAGTATTCGCCTACGAGCAGTACTTC.

The J gene is TRBJ1-2, the V gene TRBV20-1; no clear D. Germline values: CDR1 DFQATT, CDR2 SNEGSKA (reference sequence). With 6 bases removed from V and 0 bases from J, the gap between germline ends came to 2 bases. This CDR3 has 10 residues. The CDR3 nucleotides read TGCAGTGCCACTAACTATGGCTACACCTTC. As protein: CSATNYGYTF.

Here the CDR3 reads CASSLVDRRNTEAFF. In DNA form, the CDR3 reads TGTGCCAGCAGCTTGGTGGACAGGCGGAACACTGAAGCTTTCTTT. The chain joins TRBV5-4 to TRBJ1-1, with 7 positions matching TRBD1. J lost 1 base, V lost 0 bases, and 3 bases had no gene match. The germline V gene encodes CDR1 SGHNT and CDR2 YYREEE (reference sequence). This CDR3 spans 15 amino acids.

The rearrangement uses TRBV6-5 and TRBJ2-2, with TRBD2 identical over 7 bases. The CDR3 is made up of 14 amino acids. CDR1 MNHEY and CDR2 SVGAGI come from the germline V gene. V was clipped by 6 bases and J by 10 bases; unmatched bases: 11. As DNA, the CDR3 is TGTGCCAGCAGACGGGGAGGGAGGGTCGTGGAGCTGTTTTTT. Its protein product is CASRRGGRVVELFF.

The chain couples TRBV4-1 to TRBJ2-1; 12 bases fit TRBD2. CDR3 length: 15 residues. Trimming took 3 bases from V and 9 from J; bases not matched to a gene: 6. Germline CDR1 reads MGHRA; CDR2 reads YSYEKL. The DNA for the CDR3 is TGCGCCAGCAGCCAGACTAGCGGGAGCTTAAGTGAGCAGTTCTTC. It is translated as CASSQTSGSLSEQFF.